The T cell receptor beta chain under discussion was sequenced for a study of CD8+ T cells in alopecia areata. Study results and limitations: Treatment with tofacitinib significantly lowered scalp clonality and reduced expanded CD8+ clones among the top 100.

CDR3 size: 11 residues. CDR1 and CDR2 (germline): MNHEY, SMNVEV (reference sequence). J gave up 8 bases and V 6 bases, and 3 bases lay outside the gene matches. This sample's treatment: oral pan-JAK inhibitor, 5-10 mg twice daily. This clone has more than one count but fewer than ten. Its antigen is still unknown. cDNA serving as the sequencing template came from extracted, reverse transcribed RNA. Repertoires were generated with immunoSEQ multiplex PCR, while TCRdb's copy carries only in-frame clones and drops some. The sample lists 90,000 to 100,000 clones, approximately 66% occurring once. The chain is built from TRBV27 and TRBJ1-2; 7 bases agree with TRBD1. The sequence was collected from a human donor with alopecia areata. The sequences come from CD8+ T cells sorted from blood, collected at week 4, from a patient treated with tofacitinib. The CDR3: CASRTGSGYTF. As DNA, the CDR3 is TGTGCCAGCAGGACAGGGAGCGGCTACACCTTC.